This is a list of T cell receptor beta chains from one sample in a study of blood T cell repertoires in COVID-19. Libraries were prepared by immunoSEQ multiplex PCR; TCRdb keeps only in-frame clonotypes and omits some of them. In the table there are over 200,000 clones, around 90% of which are singletons. The sequencing sample was made of peripheral blood. These receptors all come from a man aged 60-69 years with COVID-19, enrolled during active disease. Both conserved end residues are part of each CDR3. Each record gives: clone size, J gene, D gene, V gene, CDR3 DNA, CDR3 protein. A D gene is named only where the DNA matches it firmly. Part of the rows lack a size; the others show once, few, many or a class for expanded clones.

NA | TRBJ2-1 | TRBD2 | TRBV9 | TGTGCCAGCAGCCCCTATGGAACTAGCGGGGGAAGCAATGAGCAGTTCTTC | CASSPYGTSGGSNEQFF
NA | TRBJ1-2 | NA | TRBV7-9 | TGTGCCAGCCGATCGGGGGATGGCTACACCTTC | CASRSGDGYTF
NA | TRBJ1-1 | NA | TRBV29-1 | TGCAGCGTTGATTATGAAGCTTTCTTT | CSVDYEAFF
NA | TRBJ2-7 | TRBD1 | TRBV25-1 | TGTGCCAGCAGTGAATCAGGGGGACAGGGAACCTACGAGCAGTACTTC | CASSESGGQGTYEQYF
NA | TRBJ2-2 | NA | TRBV14 | TGTGCCAGCAGCCAAGGCGGTGGGAACACCGGGGAGCTGTTTTTT | CASSQGGGNTGELFF
NA | TRBJ1-5 | NA | TRBV2 | TGTGCCAGCAGTGAAGGGAGGCAGCCCAATCAGCCCCAGCATTTT | CASSEGRQPNQPQHF
NA | TRBJ1-1 | NA | TRBV15 | TGTGCCACCAGCAGAGGGAAGGGGGAGGGGCGCACTGAAGCTTTCTTT | CATSRGKGEGRTEAFF
once | TRBJ2-6 | NA | TRBV6-5 | TGTGCCAGCAGTCGGTCGAGGGCCAACGTCCTGACTTTC | CASSRSRANVLTF
NA | TRBJ1-6 | NA | TRBV6-1 | TGTGCCAGCAGTGAAGCGGGGCCAGGGGCTTCACCCCTCCACTTT | CASSEAGPGASPLHF
NA | TRBJ1-6 | NA | TRBV30 | TGTGCCTGGGGACCCCTGGGGGCCTGGGGTTCACCCCTCCACTTT | CAWGPLGAWGSPLHF
NA | TRBJ2-2 | TRBD2 | TRBV7-3 | TGTGCCAGCAGCTTAGGAAACGGACTAGCGGCTAACACCGGGGAGCTGTTTTTT | CASSLGNGLAANTGELFF
NA | TRBJ1-2 | NA | TRBV7-9 | TGTGCCAGCAGCTTAATACAGGAGAACTATGGCTACACCTTC | CASSLIQENYGYTF
NA | TRBJ1-2 | TRBD1 | TRBV5-4 | TGTGCCAGCAGCACTGGACAGGGGGGCAACTATGGCTACACCTTC | CASSTGQGGNYGYTF
once | TRBJ1-1 | NA | TRBV19 | TGTGCCAGTACTTCTCCGACAGCATCATACACTGAAGCTTTCTTT | CASTSPTASYTEAFF
NA | TRBJ1-3 | TRBD1 | TRBV19 | TGTGCCAGTAGTATCGCAGCCTTACCGGACAGGCCCGGAAACACCATATATTTT | CASSIAALPDRPGNTIYF
NA | TRBJ2-2 | NA | TRBV28 | TGTGCCAGCAGTATACTGACAACCGCGAACACCGGGGAGCTGTTTTTT | CASSILTTANTGELFF
NA | TRBJ1-1 | NA | TRBV3-1/TRBV3-2 | TGTGCCAGCAGTTTGTTAGATGTGAACACTGAAGCTTTCTTT | CASSLLDVNTEAFF
NA | TRBJ1-5 | TRBD1 | TRBV19 | TGTGCCAGTGTCGCCGGGACAGGGCCGGGCAATCAGCCCCAGCATTTT | CASVAGTGPGNQPQHF
NA | TRBJ2-7 | TRBD2 | TRBV6-5 | TGTGCCAGCAGTTACGGAGCGGGACCGACCTACGAGCAGTACTTC | CASSYGAGPTYEQYF
NA | TRBJ1-1 | NA | TRBV11-2 | TGTGCCAGCAGTCCCGGGGGTCCTGAAGCTTTCTTT | CASSPGGPEAFF
once | TRBJ2-5 | TRBD1 | TRBV6-4 | TGTGCCAGCAGCCCAGGGACAGGGGGAGAGACCCAGTACTTC | CASSPGTGGETQYF
NA | TRBJ2-3 | NA | TRBV9 | TGTGCCAGCAGCGTAGGTGTGAGTAGCACAGATACGCAGTATTTT | CASSVGVSSTDTQYF
NA | TRBJ1-1 | TRBD1 | TRBV27 | TGTGCCAGCATCAGTTGGCCGGGACAGGGGTCGAGCACTGAAGCTTTCTTT | CASISWPGQGSSTEAFF
NA | TRBJ2-7 | TRBD1 | TRBV19 | TGTGCCAGTAGTACCTTCCCCGACAGGGGGTTATCTCACGAGCAGTACTTC | CASSTFPDRGLSHEQYF
NA | TRBJ1-2 | NA | TRBV5-6 | TGTGCCAGCAGGGGTCCGGGAACCTATGGCTACACCTTC | CASRGPGTYGYTF
NA | TRBJ1-4 | TRBD1 | TRBV27 | TGTGCCAGCAGTCCAATTCAGGGGGCAGGGGAAAAACTGTTTTTT | CASSPIQGAGEKLFF
NA | TRBJ1-5 | NA | TRBV6-2/TRBV6-3 | TGTGCCAGCAGTTACCATCGGGATGCGGGTCAGCCCCAGCATTTT | CASSYHRDAGQPQHF
NA | TRBJ2-3 | NA | TRBV5-1 | TGCGCCAGCAGCTGGACAGAGAGCACAGATACGCAGTATTTT | CASSWTESTDTQYF
NA | TRBJ2-7 | TRBD1 | TRBV18 | TGTGCCAGCTCACGGACAGGCAGCTCCTACGAGCAGTACTTC | CASSRTGSSYEQYF
NA | TRBJ1-6 | TRBD1 | TRBV4-2 | TGTGCCAGCAGCCAAAAAACGGACAGGGGCAATTCACCCCTCCACTTT | CASSQKTDRGNSPLHF
NA | TRBJ2-3 | TRBD2 | TRBV2 | TGTGCCAGCGGGACTAGCGGGGGGAACACAGATACGCAGTATTTT | CASGTSGGNTDTQYF
NA | TRBJ2-5 | NA | TRBV5-1 | TGCGCCAGCAGCTCGAGGCCAGAGGTCCAAGAGACCCAGTACTTC | CASSSRPEVQETQYF
NA | TRBJ2-1 | NA | TRBV2 | TGTGCCAGCACAGAAGGCAGGGTAAACTCCTACAATGAGCAGTTCTTC | CASTEGRVNSYNEQFF
NA | TRBJ1-5 | TRBD1 | TRBV30 | TGTGCCTGGAGGGGACAGGCTGGTCAGCCCCAGCATTTT | CAWRGQAGQPQHF
NA | TRBJ1-6 | NA | TRBV5-5 | TGTGCCAGCAGCCCTCGGGGGGGATCCTATAATTCACCCCTCCACTTT | CASSPRGGSYNSPLHF
NA | TRBJ1-3 | NA | TRBV7-9 | TGTGCCAGCAGCTCAGGGTCAGGAAACACCATATATTTT | CASSSGSGNTIYF
NA | TRBJ2-3 | TRBD2 | TRBV3-1/TRBV3-2 | TGTGCCAGCAGCCAGAGGGGACTAGCGGCAGATACGCAGTATTTT | CASSQRGLAADTQYF
NA | TRBJ1-2 | NA | TRBV9 | TGTGCCAGCAGCATTACTAACTATGGCTACACCTTC | CASSITNYGYTF
NA | TRBJ2-1 | NA | TRBV4-1 | TGCGCCAGCAGCCAAGACACAAAGAATGAGCAGTTCTTC | CASSQDTKNEQFF
once | TRBJ2-3 | TRBD2 | TRBV7-3 | TGTGCCAGCAGCCCCATGACTAGCGGGACTTCCACTAGCACAGATACGCAGTATTTT | CASSPMTSGTSTSTDTQYF
NA | TRBJ1-2 | NA | TRBV6-1 | TGTGCCAGCCGCATCCCAGGGGATGGCTACACCTTC | CASRIPGDGYTF
NA | TRBJ1-5 | NA | TRBV19 | TGTGCCAGTAGTATAGACAGGCGTGGCAATCAGCCCCAGCATTTT | CASSIDRRGNQPQHF
NA | TRBJ2-3 | TRBD2 | TRBV7-9 | TGTGCCAGCCACGCGGGACTATCCTTGGATACGCAGTATTTT | CASHAGLSLDTQYF
few | TRBJ1-1 | NA | TRBV7-9 | TGTGCCAGCAGCTTGGACATGAACACTGAAGCTTTCTTT | CASSLDMNTEAFF
NA | TRBJ2-4 | TRBD2 | TRBV15 | TGTGCCACCAGCAGACGCCCGGGGACTAGCGGGGCCAAAAACATTCAGTACTTC | CATSRRPGTSGAKNIQYF
NA | TRBJ2-7 | TRBD1 | TRBV19 | TGTGCCAGTAGTTTCCGGGACAGCTACGAGCAGTACTTC | CASSFRDSYEQYF
NA | TRBJ2-1 | TRBD2 | TRBV18 | TGTGCCAGCTCACCAGTCTCGTGGTGGCGGGGGGACAATGAGCAGTTCTTC | CASSPVSWWRGDNEQFF
once | TRBJ2-1 | NA | TRBV7-2 | TGTGCCAGCAGCTTTGGGCCCAACAATGAGCAGTTCTTC | CASSFGPNNEQFF
NA | TRBJ1-6 | TRBD1 | TRBV7-2 | TGTGCCAGCAGGGCTCGCCTGGACAGGACGAGCTCCTATAATTCACCCCTCCACTTT | CASRARLDRTSSYNSPLHF
NA | TRBJ2-7 | TRBD2 | TRBV19 | TGTGCCACCGGACTAGCGGGAGGCCACGAGCAGTACTTC | CATGLAGGHEQYF
NA | TRBJ2-7 | TRBD1 | TRBV7-9 | TGTGCCAGCAGCCCGACGGGACAGGTCACACCCTACGAGCAGTACTTC | CASSPTGQVTPYEQYF
NA | TRBJ1-5 | NA | TRBV24-1 | TGTGCCACCACCCAGAAAAAGGGGGAGAGGCAAACCTTCAATCAGCCCCAGCATTTT | CATTQKKGERQTFNQPQHF
NA | TRBJ2-1 | TRBD2 | TRBV5-4 | TGTGCCAGCAGCTTACTAGGACTAGCGGGAGAGGGTGAGCAGTTCTTC | CASSLLGLAGEGEQFF
NA | TRBJ1-2 | NA | TRBV28 | TGTGCCAGCATAAAGGACCGCAGGGGTGGCTACACCTTC | CASIKDRRGGYTF
NA | TRBJ1-2 | TRBD1 | TRBV6-5 | TGTGCCACACGACAGGGGAACTATGGCTACACCTTC | CATRQGNYGYTF